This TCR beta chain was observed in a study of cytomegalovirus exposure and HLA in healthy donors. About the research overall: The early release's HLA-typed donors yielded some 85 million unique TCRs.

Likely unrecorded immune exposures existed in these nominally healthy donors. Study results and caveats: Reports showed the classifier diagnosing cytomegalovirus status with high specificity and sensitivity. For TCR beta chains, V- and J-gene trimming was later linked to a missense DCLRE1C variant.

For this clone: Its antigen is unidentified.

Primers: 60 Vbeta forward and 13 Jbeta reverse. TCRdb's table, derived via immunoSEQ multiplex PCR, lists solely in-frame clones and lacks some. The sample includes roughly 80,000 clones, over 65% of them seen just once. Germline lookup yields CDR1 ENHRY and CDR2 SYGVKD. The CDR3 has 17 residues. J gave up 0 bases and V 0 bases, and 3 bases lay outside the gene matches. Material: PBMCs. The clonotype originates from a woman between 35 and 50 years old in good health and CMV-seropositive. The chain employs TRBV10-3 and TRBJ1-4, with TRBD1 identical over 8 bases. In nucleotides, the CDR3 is TGTGCCATCAGTGAGTCTGACAGGGGCGCAACTAATGAAAAACTGTTTTTT. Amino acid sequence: CAISESDRGATNEKLFF.